The 22 T cell receptor beta chains below come from one sample, sequenced in a study of T cell clusters in autoimmune cytopenias. TRB rearrangements were amplified by touch-down multiplex PCR with mixed TRB-A/B primers. Each CDR3 protein gets one entry in TCRdb, which reprocessed the multiplex PCR reads and gives no DNA. The table lists a few thousand distinct CDR3 sequences. Each sample's input was around 250 ng genomic DNA, 35,000 to 40,000 genome equivalents. The same data also contributed to another study, on T cell repertoires in aging, cancer and after chemotherapy.

Input material: peripheral blood. The receptors were sampled from a human donor in good health.

This chain uses TRBV6-6 with TRBJ2-7; TCRdb's D gene call, TRBD2, goes unchecked for lack of DNA. The length of the CDR3 is 14 residues. Per the germline V gene, CDR1 is MNHNY and CDR2 is SVGAGI (reference sequence). This CDR3 reads CANGDGRRVGEQYF.

The V call is TRBV6-2 or TRBV6-3, the J call TRBJ2-4; TCRdb reports TRBD1, a call that lacks DNA to check it against. The CDR3 totals 12 residues. CDR1 is MNHEY, CDR2 SVGEGT, per germline. CDR3 amino acids: CASRTGSNIQYF.

The V and J genes are TRBV27 and TRBJ2-1; TCRdb reports TRBD2, a call that lacks DNA to check it against. In germline, CDR1 is MNHEY, CDR2 SMNVEV (reference sequence). CDR3 length: 15 residues. CDR3 protein: CASSFRRESKYEQFF.

This chain joins TRBV5-1 and TRBJ2-3. Germline V gene lookup returns CDR1 SGHRS and CDR2 YFSETQ. This CDR3 is 15 amino acids long. CDR3 protein: CASSSDVASTDTQYF.

The gene calls are TRBV7-9 and TRBJ2-5; TCRdb designates TRBD2, a call that cannot be tested without DNA. The CDR3 totals 18 residues. Germline V gives CDR1 SEHNR, CDR2 FQNEAQ (reference sequence). The CDR3 loop is CASSFTSGGTTFQETQYF.

The chain couples TRBV5-6 to TRBJ2-2. The germline V gene has CDR1 SGHDT and CDR2 YYEEEE. The CDR3 extends over 14 amino acids. The CDR3 spells CASSLRASTGELFF.

This clonotype is called medium-sized (0.01 to 0.1%) based on its frequency. J is TRBJ2-2 and V is TRBV29-1; TCRdb's assignment of TRBD1 cannot be checked, as there is no DNA. CDR1 SQVTM and CDR2 ANQGSEA come from the germline V gene. The CDR3 spans 14 residues. This chain's CDR3 is CSVRTGTYTGELFF.

V gene TRBV5-5 combines with J gene TRBJ2-7; the D call from TCRdb, TRBD1, cannot be confirmed without DNA. CDR3 length equals 15 residues. Germline values: CDR1 SGHKS, CDR2 YYEKEE (reference sequence). CDR3 protein: CASSQDGAGTYEQYF. Full variable domain (missing parts from reference TRBV5-5 and TRBJ2-7): DAGVTQSPTHLIKTRGQQVTLRCSPISGHKSVSWYQQVLGQGPQFIFQYYEKEERGRGNFPDRFSARQFPNYSSELNVNALLLGDSALYLCASSQDGAGTYEQYFGPGTRLTVT.

The chain has TRBV5-1 and TRBJ2-5; TCRdb calls TRBD2, which cannot be checked without DNA. This CDR3 contains 16 residues. Germline assignment: CDR1 SGHRS and CDR2 YFSETQ. CDR3 loop: CASSFSGGARQETQYF.

The chain carries TRBV18 and TRBJ2-2; the TCRdb D gene call, TRBD1, has no DNA to confirm it. Germline CDR1 and CDR2: KGHSH and LQKENI. This CDR3 is 16 amino acids long. The CDR3 loop reads CASSPMAQGETGELFF.

The chain couples TRBV19 to TRBJ2-1; the D call of TRBD2 rests on TCRdb alone, since no DNA is present to check it. CDR1 is LNHDA, CDR2 SQIVND, per germline (reference sequence). The CDR3 consists of 17 residues. The CDR3 sequence: CASSIDGRAGSYNEQFF.

The CDR3 reads CASSYLGTYNEQFF. V is TRBV6-5 and J is TRBJ2-1. The germline CDR1 and CDR2 sequences are MNHEY and SVGAGI. CDR3 size: 14 residues.

The gene calls are TRBV20-1 and TRBJ2-7; TCRdb gives TRBD1 as the D gene, but with no DNA this cannot be confirmed. CDR1 and CDR2 from the germline V gene are DFQATT and SNEGSKA (reference sequence). The CDR3 sequence is 16 residues long. CDR3 sequence: CSARGGGSLTSYEQYF.

V usage is TRBV19 and J usage is TRBJ1-5; the TRBD1 assignment by TCRdb is unverifiable without DNA. The CDR3 extends over 16 amino acids. Germline V gene lookup returns CDR1 LNHDA and CDR2 SQIVND (reference sequence). CDR3 residues: CASSSGTGWGNQPQHF.

This clonotype ranks as medium-sized in terms of frequency. This chain connects TRBV19 to TRBJ2-1; the TCRdb D gene call, TRBD2, has no DNA to confirm it. The CDR3 totals 14 residues. Germline loops: CDR1 LNHDA, CDR2 SQIVND (reference sequence). The chain's CDR3 is CASSRGLAGDEQFF.

V gene TRBV7-6 combines with J gene TRBJ1-3; TCRdb proposes TRBD1, but this gene call is untestable without DNA. The CDR3 extends over 18 amino acids. Germline V gene lookup returns CDR1 SGHVS and CDR2 FNYEAQ. The CDR3 loop reads CASSLRPPAGPWGNTIYF.

The genes are TRBV7-2 and TRBJ2-7; the TCRdb call, TRBD1, lacks DNA for checking. This CDR3 has 14 amino acids. From germline, CDR1 is SGHTA and CDR2 FQGNSA. This CDR3 is CASSLGDRGYEQYF.

This chain's CDR3 is CATSREAYGYTF. V gene TRBV15 combines with J gene TRBJ1-2. This CDR3 comprises 12 residues. Germline V lookup: CDR1 LNHNV, CDR2 YYDKDF (reference sequence).

The chain uses TRBV12-3 or TRBV12-4 and TRBJ2-4; TCRdb lists TRBD2, though no DNA is available to test this call. This CDR3 spans 15 amino acids. The CDR3 here is CASSRTSGAQNIQYF.

The gene calls are TRBV29-1 and TRBJ1-4. The CDR3 is 13 amino acids. Germline V gives CDR1 SQVTM, CDR2 ANQGSEA. The CDR3 here is CSVKGLEGEKLFF.

The rearrangement links TRBV6-5 to TRBJ2-3; TCRdb's D call, TRBD1, is unchecked because there is no DNA. The CDR3 totals 14 residues. Germline CDR1 MNHEY, CDR2 SVGAGI. The CDR3 reads CASTTGTTRDTQYF.

The chain employs TRBV20-1 and TRBJ2-7. CDR1 and CDR2 (germline): DFQATT, SNEGSKA (reference sequence). This CDR3 contains 12 residues. The CDR3 sequence: CSARDDGPEQYF.